The 2 T cell receptor beta chains in this list originate from one sample, sequenced in a study of CD8 T cells in ankylosing spondylitis. Via MiXCR, TCRdb re-called the 5' RACE reads, giving one row per CDR3 protein. The data hold about 140,000 distinct CDR3 sequences, with more than 5.5% observed a single time. The sequencing sample was made of blood, either unsorted or a sorted T cell fraction (not recorded which). The receptors derive from a female donor with ankylosing spondylitis or in good health (not recorded which).

The table lists this clonotype with many counts. The CDR3 reads CASSFGTNYEQYF. CDR3 sequence (DNA): TGCGCCAGCAGCTTTGGGACCAACTACGAGCAGTACTTC. The chain uses TRBV5-1 and TRBJ2-7, with D perhaps given as TRBD1 or TRBD2 (5 bases each). The length of the CDR3 is 13 residues. The V gene lost 2 bases and the J gene lost 3 bases, with 9 bases spanning the gap. Germline loops: CDR1 SGHRS, CDR2 YFSETQ. Drawing the rest from reference TRBV5-1 and TRBJ2-7, the complete variable domain is KAGVTQTPRYLIKTRGQQVTLSCSPISGHRSVSWYQQTPGQGLQFLFEYFSETQRNKGNFPGRFSGRQFSNSRSEMNVSTLELGDSALYLCASSFGTNYEQYFGPGTRLTVT.

This clonotype occurred many times. The gene calls are TRBV4-2 and TRBJ2-7; 10 nucleotides align to TRBD1. Trimming removed 7 bases from V and 7 bases from J; junction bases left unmatched: 7. The V gene's germline CDR1 is LGHNA and CDR2 YNFKEQ. The CDR3 runs 13 residues. Here the CDR3 DNA reads TGTGCCAGCACCGCGACAGGGGGCAGGGAGCAGTACTTC. Amino acids: CASTATGGREQYF.